Listed below are T cell receptor beta chains from one sample, sequenced in a study of CD8 T cells in Susac syndrome. TCRdb re-called the immunoSEQ multiplex PCR reads through MiXCR, storing one row per CDR3 protein. The sample gives approximately 190,000 distinct CDR3 sequences, 95% of which show up once; 0.098% is in the top ten. Specimen: CD4+ T cells from PBMCs. These receptors were taken from a human donor with Susac syndrome. The CDR3 runs from the conserved cysteine through the conserved F or W. Fields, in order: J gene, CDR3 length, clone size, V gene, D gene, CDR3 protein, CDR3 DNA. D genes are given only for firm matches. Rows give clone size only sometimes, using once, few, many, or a class for an expanded clone.

>TRBJ1-5|15|few|TRBV2|TRBD1
CASSPGTANNQPQHF
TGTGCCAGCAGTCCCGGGACAGCCAACAATCAGCCCCAGCATTTT
>TRBJ2-7|13|.|TRBV29-1|.
CSVEEQGGYEQYF
TGCAGCGTTGAAGAACAGGGGGGGTACGAGCAGTACTTC
>TRBJ1-2|14|.|TRBV25-1|.
CASSGPGGYYGYTF
TGTGCCAGCAGTGGGCCGGGGGGGTACTATGGCTACACCTTC
>TRBJ2-5|16|.|TRBV6-1|TRBD1
CASTRTGDESKETQYF
TGTGCCAGCACCAGGACAGGGGATGAATCGAAAGAGACCCAGTACTTC
>TRBJ2-3|14|.|TRBV3-1|.
CASSQVRGGETQYF
TGTGCCAGCAGCCAAGTGAGGGGGGGCGAAACGCAGTATTTT
>TRBJ2-1|16|.|TRBV6-2/TRBV6-3|TRBD2
CASSYSAGGRVNEQFF
TGTGCCAGCAGTTACTCGGCGGGGGGGAGGGTCAATGAGCAGTTCTTC
>TRBJ2-2|15|.|TRBV9|.
CASNLRGEWTGELFF
TGTGCCAGCAACCTAAGGGGGGAGTGGACCGGGGAGCTGTTTTTT
>TRBJ1-1|13|.|TRBV12-3/TRBV12-4|.
CASKGEFAAEAFF
TGTGCCAGCAAGGGGGAATTTGCGGCTGAAGCTTTCTTT
>TRBJ1-2|15|.|TRBV11-2|.
CASSSPGRAGYGYTF
TGTGCCAGCAGCTCCCCAGGCAGGGCGGGGTATGGCTACACCTTC
>TRBJ2-7|13|.|TRBV2|.
CASRRDSVGEQYF
TGTGCCAGCAGGAGGGACTCGGTCGGCGAGCAGTACTTC
>TRBJ1-2|13|.|TRBV7-2|.
CASSPTFGGGYTF
TGTGCCAGCAGCCCGACGTTCGGGGGCGGCTACACCTTC
>TRBJ1-2|13|.|TRBV6-5|TRBD1
CASSRTGNYGYTF
TGTGCCAGCAGTCGGACAGGGAACTATGGCTACACCTTC
>TRBJ2-1|15|.|TRBV9|.
CASSVGARPYNEQFF
TGTGCCAGCAGCGTAGGGGCCCGACCTTACAATGAGCAGTTCTTC
>TRBJ2-5|10|.|TRBV20-1|.
CSALQETQYF
TGCAGTGCCCTACAAGAGACCCAGTACTTC